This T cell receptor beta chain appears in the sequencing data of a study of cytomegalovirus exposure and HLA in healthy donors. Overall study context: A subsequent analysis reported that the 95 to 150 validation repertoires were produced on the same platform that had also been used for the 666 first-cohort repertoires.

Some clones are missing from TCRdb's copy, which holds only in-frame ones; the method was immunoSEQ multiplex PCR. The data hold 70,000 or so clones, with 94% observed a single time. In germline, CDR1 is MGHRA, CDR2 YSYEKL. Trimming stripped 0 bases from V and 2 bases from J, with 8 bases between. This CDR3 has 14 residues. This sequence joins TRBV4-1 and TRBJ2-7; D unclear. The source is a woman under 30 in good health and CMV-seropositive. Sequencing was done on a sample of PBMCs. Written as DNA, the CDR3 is TGCGCCAGCAGCCAAGATGAGGTCCCCTACGAGCAGTACTTC. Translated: CASSQDEVPYEQYF.